This T cell receptor (beta chain) came from a study of blood T cells in healthy people across ages. The use of a sample-barcoded 5' primer and a J-beta primer mix characterized a second PCR of 7 to 11 cycles. TCRdb processed the 5' RACE reads anew with MiXCR; each CDR3 protein has one entry. The data hold approximately 800,000 distinct CDR3 sequences, with 25% to 30% observed a single time. The CDR3 consists of 14 residues. Germline V gene data show CDR1 as KGHDR and CDR2 as SFDVKD. A note on this clonotype: Its ends do not fully match the called genes, so a read error is possible.

This same sample was also part of a study on T cells of mothers and their children.

This clonotype was obtained from a boy younger than 18 in good health. Sequenced sample: blood. The V and J genes are TRBV24-1 and TRBJ2-5, with D tentatively TRBD2 (6 bases). Here the CDR3 reads CATSFSEGLETLYF. CDR3 sequence (DNA): TGTGCCACCAGTTTTTCGGAGGGTTTGGAGACCCTGTACTTC.